This T cell receptor (beta chain) comes out of a study of post-analysis software for immune sequencing data. Study-level information: Several disease courses (relapsing-remitting, secondary progressive and progressive-relapsing) of multiple sclerosis were included.

Only a few counts were recorded for this clonotype. No antigen is known for it. Study results and limitations: Compared against controls, patients with multiple sclerosis displayed significantly lower normalized Chao1 diversity. With F measure, samples from one preparation batch clustered together strongly.

Unique molecular identifiers were carried by the TCR beta cDNA libraries. Once about 0.85 to 10 million T cells were used, roughly 0.5 million cDNA molecules resulted. TCRdb called the PCR reads again in MiXCR, with one record for every CDR3 protein. Of 700,000 to 800,000 distinct CDR3 sequences detected, roughly 30% appear once; the ten largest clones hold around 0.55%. The material sequenced was blood. The clonotype comes from a girl aged 10-17 years with multiple sclerosis.

CDR3 nucleotide sequence: TGTGCCAGCAGCCCAGGCCGGACAGCGCAGCCCCAGCATTTT. Encoded protein: CASSPGRTAQPQHF. J is TRBJ1-5 and V is TRBV3-1; D might be TRBD1 (6 bases). The ends were cut back, 4 bases at V and 7 bases at J, with 14 bases in the middle. CDR1 is LGHDT and CDR2 is YNNKEL in the germline V gene (reference sequence). This CDR3 is built from 14 residues.